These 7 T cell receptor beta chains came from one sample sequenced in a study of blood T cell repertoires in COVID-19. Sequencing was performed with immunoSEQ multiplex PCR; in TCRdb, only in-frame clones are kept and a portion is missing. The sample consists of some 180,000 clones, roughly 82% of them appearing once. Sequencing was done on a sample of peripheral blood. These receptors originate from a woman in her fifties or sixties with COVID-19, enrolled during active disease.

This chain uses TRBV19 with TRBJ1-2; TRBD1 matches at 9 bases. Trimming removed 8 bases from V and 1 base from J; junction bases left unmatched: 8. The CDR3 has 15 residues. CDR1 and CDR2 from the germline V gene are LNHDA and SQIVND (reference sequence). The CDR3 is CASPGQGWGNYGYTF. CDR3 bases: TGTGCCAGTCCCGGACAGGGGTGGGGTAACTATGGCTACACCTTC.

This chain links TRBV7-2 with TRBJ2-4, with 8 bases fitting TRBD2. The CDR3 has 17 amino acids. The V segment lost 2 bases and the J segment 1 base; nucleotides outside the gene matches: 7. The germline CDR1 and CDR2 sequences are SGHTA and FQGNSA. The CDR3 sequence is CASSLNGRAAAKNIQYF. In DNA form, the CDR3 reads TGTGCCAGCAGCTTAAACGGGAGGGCCGCGGCCAAAAACATTCAGTACTTC.

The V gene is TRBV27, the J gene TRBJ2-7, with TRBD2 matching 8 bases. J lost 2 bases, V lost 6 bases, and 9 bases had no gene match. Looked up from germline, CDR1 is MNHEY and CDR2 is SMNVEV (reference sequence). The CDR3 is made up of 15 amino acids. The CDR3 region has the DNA TGTGCCAGCAGCGTTAGCGGGACGCTCACCTACGAGCAGTACTTC. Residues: CASSVSGTLTYEQYF.

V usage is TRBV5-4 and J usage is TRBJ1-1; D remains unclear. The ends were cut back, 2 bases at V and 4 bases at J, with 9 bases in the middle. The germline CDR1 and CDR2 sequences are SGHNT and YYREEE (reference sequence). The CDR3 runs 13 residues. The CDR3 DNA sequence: TGTGCCAGCAGCTTAGGAAGCGGCACTGAAGCTTTCTTT. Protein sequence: CASSLGSGTEAFF.

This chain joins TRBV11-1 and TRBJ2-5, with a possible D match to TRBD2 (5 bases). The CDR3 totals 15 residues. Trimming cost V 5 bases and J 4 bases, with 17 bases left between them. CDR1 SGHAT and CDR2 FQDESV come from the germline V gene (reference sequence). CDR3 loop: CASSPKAELGETQYF. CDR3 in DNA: TGTGCCAGCAGCCCTAAGGCGGAACTAGGAGAGACCCAGTACTTC.

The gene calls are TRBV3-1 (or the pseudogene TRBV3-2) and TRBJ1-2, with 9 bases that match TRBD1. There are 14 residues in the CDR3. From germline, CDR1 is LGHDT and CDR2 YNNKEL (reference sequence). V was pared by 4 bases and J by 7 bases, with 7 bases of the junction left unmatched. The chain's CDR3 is CASSPRTGVGGYTF. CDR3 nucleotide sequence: TGTGCCAGCAGCCCGCGGACAGGGGTTGGTGGCTACACCTTC.

The CDR3 DNA reads as TGTGCCAGCAGTTACTTGGTCGAGGAGAACACTGAAGCTTTCTTT. Its translation is CASSYLVEENTEAFF. The rearrangement links TRBV6-7 to TRBJ1-1; D not certain. TRBV6-7 is flagged as an ORF with uncertain function. V lost 1 base to trimming and J lost 1 base, with 10 bases between them. CDR3 size: 15 residues.